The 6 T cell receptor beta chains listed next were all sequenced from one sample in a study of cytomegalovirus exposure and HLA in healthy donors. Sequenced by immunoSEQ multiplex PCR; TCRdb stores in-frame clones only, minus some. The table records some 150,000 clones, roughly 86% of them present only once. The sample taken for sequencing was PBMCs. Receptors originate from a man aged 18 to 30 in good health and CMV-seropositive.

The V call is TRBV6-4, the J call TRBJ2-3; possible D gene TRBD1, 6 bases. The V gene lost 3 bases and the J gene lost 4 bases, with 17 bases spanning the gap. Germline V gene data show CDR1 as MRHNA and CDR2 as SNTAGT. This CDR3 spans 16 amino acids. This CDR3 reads CASSEGAGEMADTQYF. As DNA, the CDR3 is TGTGCCAGCAGTGAAGGGGCAGGGGAAATGGCAGATACGCAGTATTTT.

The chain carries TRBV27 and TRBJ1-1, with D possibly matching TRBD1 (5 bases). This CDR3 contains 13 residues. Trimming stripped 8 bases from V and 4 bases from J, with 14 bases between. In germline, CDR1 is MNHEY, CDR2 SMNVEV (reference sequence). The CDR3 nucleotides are TGTGCCAGCCTCCTTAGGGGTAGCACTGAAGCTTTCTTT. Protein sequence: CASLLRGSTEAFF.

The CDR3 bases are TGTGCCAGCTCACCATCCCCCGCTCGGCTAGGCAACAATGAGCAGTTCTTC. Translating it yields CASSPSPARLGNNEQFF. This chain connects TRBV18 to TRBJ2-1; D is uncertain. CDR3 size: 17 residues. Trimming pared 2 bases from V and 5 bases from J, leaving 19 bases between. The germline V gene has CDR1 KGHSH and CDR2 LQKENI.

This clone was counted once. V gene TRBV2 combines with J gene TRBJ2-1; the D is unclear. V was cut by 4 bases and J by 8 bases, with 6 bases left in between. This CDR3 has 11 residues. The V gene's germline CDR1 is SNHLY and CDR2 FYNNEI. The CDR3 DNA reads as TGTGCCAGCAGTGGGAGTTATGAGCAGTTCTTC. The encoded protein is CASSGSYEQFF.

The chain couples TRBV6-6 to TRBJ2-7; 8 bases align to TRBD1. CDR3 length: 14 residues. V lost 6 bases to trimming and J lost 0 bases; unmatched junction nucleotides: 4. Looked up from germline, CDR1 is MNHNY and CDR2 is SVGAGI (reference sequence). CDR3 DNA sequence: TGTGCCAGCAGGAATGGACAGGGCTCCTACGAGCAGTACTTC. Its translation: CASRNGQGSYEQYF.

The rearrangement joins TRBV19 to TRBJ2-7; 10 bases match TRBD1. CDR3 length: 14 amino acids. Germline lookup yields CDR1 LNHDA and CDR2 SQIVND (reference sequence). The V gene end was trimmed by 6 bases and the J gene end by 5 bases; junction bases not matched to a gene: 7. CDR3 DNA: TGTGCCAGTAGGGCCGGGACAGGGGTCCACGAGCAGTACTTC. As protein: CASRAGTGVHEQYF.